The clone carrying this T cell receptor (beta chain) came up many times. Antigen unknown. A total of 2 million PBMCs stored at -80 degrees C provided the unsorted libraries. 5'RACE generated cDNA with 10-nucleotide random UMIs. From 15-18 subjects, over 160 million TCR-beta sequences were obtained in each sequencing run. MiXCR, applied by TCRdb to the 5' RACE reads, yields one record per CDR3 protein. Among some 50,000 distinct CDR3 sequences, approximately 17% were seen once, and the ten largest hold under 4.5%. These data come from a study of neurological immune-mediated disorders. Study-level results: Expanded clones shared no identical CDR3 amino acid sequences across subjects, which suggested private TCR-beta repertoires in all groups.

CDR3 length equals 18 residues. Trimming removed 5 bases from V and 2 bases from J; junction bases left unmatched: 12. Germline CDR1 is SGHVS and CDR2 is FQNEAQ. The TCR comes from a man aged 55-75 years in good health. The material sequenced was PBMCs. The rearrangement joins TRBV7-8 to TRBJ2-3; 11 bases match TRBD2. This CDR3 is CASSIGTSGPEYTDTQYF. CDR3 bases: TGTGCCAGCAGCATCGGGACTAGCGGCCCCGAGTACACAGATACGCAGTATTTT.